This TCR beta chain was obtained from a study of blood T cell repertoires in COVID-19. CDR1 is MNHEY and CDR2 is SVGAGI in the germline V gene. There are 15 residues in the CDR3. The junction had 7 bases not matched to a gene; V was cut back by 5 bases and J by 4 bases. Assay used: immunoSEQ multiplex PCR; TCRdb lists only in-frame clones, some missing. This repertoire shows about 200,000 clones, 86% found once; its top ten account for around 6%. The count of this clone is one. The rearrangement joins TRBV6-5 to TRBJ2-3; 9 bases agree with TRBD2. The sequence was obtained from a man between 35 and 55 years old with acute COVID-19. Sequenced: PBMCs or T cells enriched from blood (not recorded which). The CDR3 is CASSRKAGGSDTQYF. In DNA, the CDR3 is TGTGCCAGCAGTCGAAAAGCGGGAGGCTCAGATACGCAGTATTTT.